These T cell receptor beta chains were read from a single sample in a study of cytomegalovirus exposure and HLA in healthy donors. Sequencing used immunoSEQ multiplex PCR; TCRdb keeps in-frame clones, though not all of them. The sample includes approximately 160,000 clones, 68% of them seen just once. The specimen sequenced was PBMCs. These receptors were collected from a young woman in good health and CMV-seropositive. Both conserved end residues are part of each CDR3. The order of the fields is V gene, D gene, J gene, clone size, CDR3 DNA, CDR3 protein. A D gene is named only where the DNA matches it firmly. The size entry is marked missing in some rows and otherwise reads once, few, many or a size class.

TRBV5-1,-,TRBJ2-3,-,TGCGCCAGCAGATCGGCGGTTACTAGCACAGATACGCAGTATTTT,CASRSAVTSTDTQYF
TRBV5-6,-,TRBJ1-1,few,TGTGCCAGCAGCTACTATATAACAACAGGGCGGTGGACTGAAGCTTTCTTT,CASSYYITTGRWTEAFF
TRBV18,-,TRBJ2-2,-,TGTGCCAGCTCACCGCCTAGCCTCACCGGGGAGCTGTTTTTT,CASSPPSLTGELFF
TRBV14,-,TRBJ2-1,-,TGTGCCAGCAGCCTCCAGGGGCGAATAGGGGACAATGAGCAGTTCTTC,CASSLQGRIGDNEQFF
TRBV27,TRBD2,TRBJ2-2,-,TGTGCCAGCAGTTTAGCGGGGGTTACCACCGGGGAGCTGTTTTTT,CASSLAGVTTGELFF
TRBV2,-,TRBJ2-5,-,TGTGCCAGCAGCGGACAGACCTTGGAGACCCAGTACTTC,CASSGQTLETQYF
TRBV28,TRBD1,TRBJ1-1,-,TGTGCCAGCAGTCCACGGGACAGGGCGGGAGCTTTCTTT,CASSPRDRAGAFF
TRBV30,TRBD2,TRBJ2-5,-,TGTGCCTGGTTAAGCGGGGGATATCGTGGTCGGGAGACCCAGTACTTC,CAWLSGGYRGRETQYF
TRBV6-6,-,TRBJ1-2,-,TGTGCCAGCACGAGAAAGACAGAAAGACATGGCTACACCTTC,CASTRKTERHGYTF
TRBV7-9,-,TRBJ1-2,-,TGTGCCAGCAGCTCTGGGGGGTTCGACTATGGCTACACCTTC,CASSSGGFDYGYTF
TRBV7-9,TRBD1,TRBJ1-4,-,TGTGCCAGCAGCTCGACAGGGGGCGCGGCAAAACTGTTTTTT,CASSSTGGAAKLFF
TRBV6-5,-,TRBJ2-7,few,TGTGCCAGCAGTTACTCGATACAGGTGAGGTACGAGCAGTACTTC,CASSYSIQVRYEQYF
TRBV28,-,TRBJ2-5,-,TGTGCCAGCAGTTCTTTTCGGGGAGGTAGAGAGACCCAGTACTTC,CASSSFRGGRETQYF
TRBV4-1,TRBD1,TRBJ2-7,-,TGCGCCAGCAGCCAATGGGGGACAGGGGTAGGATCCTACGAGCAGTACTTC,CASSQWGTGVGSYEQYF
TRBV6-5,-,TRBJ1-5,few,TGTGCCAGCAGTTCCACCCTAGGTCATCACCAGCATTTT,CASSSTLGHHQHF
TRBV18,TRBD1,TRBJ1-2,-,TGTGCCAGCTCACCGCGGACAGGGAAGGGTTTTGGCTACACCTTC,CASSPRTGKGFGYTF
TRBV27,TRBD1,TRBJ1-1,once,TGTGCCAGCAGTTCGACAGGGAAGGGATACATGAACACTGAAGCTTTCTTT,CASSSTGKGYMNTEAFF
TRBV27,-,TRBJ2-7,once,TGTGCCAGCGGATCCGGGACTTCCTACGAGCAGTACTTC,CASGSGTSYEQYF
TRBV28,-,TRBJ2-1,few,TGTGCCAGCAGTTTACAAGGTAGCGCTATTTTCGGGCAGTTCTTC,CASSLQGSAIFGQFF
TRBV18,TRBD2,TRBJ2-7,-,TGTGCCAGCTCACCAGTTCCTAGCGGAAATTACGAGCAATACTTC,CASSPVPSGNYEQYF
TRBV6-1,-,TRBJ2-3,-,TGTGCCAGCAGTGAAGGGACATTAGATACGCAGTATTTT,CASSEGTLDTQYF
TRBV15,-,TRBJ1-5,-,TGTGCCACCAGCAGAGATTATGGGATCGGGGGCAATCAGCCCCAGCATTTT,CATSRDYGIGGNQPQHF
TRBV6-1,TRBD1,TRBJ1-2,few,TGTGCCGCCTTCCAGGGGGCTAGAAACTATGGCTACACCTTC,CAAFQGARNYGYTF
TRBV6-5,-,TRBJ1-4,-,TGTGCCAGCAGTGTTACAACAACTAATGAAAAACTGTTTTTT,CASSVTTTNEKLFF
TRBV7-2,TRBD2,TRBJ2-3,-,TGTGCCAGCAGCTTATACGCGTCTAGCGGGGCCACAGATACGCAGTATTTT,CASSLYASSGATDTQYF
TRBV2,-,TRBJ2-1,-,TGTGCCAGCAGTGACTTGGGCCACTACAATGAGCAGTTCTTC,CASSDLGHYNEQFF
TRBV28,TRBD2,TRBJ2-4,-,TGTGCCAGCACCATTAGCGGGAGCGACATTCAGTACTTC,CASTISGSDIQYF
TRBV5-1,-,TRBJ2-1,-,TGCGCCAGCAGCTCGCTTTCGGGGTTGTACAATGAGCAGTTCTTC,CASSSLSGLYNEQFF
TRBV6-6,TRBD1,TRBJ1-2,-,TGTGCCAGCAGTTATTACAGGGGCGACTATGGCTACACCTTC,CASSYYRGDYGYTF
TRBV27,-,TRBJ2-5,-,TGTGCCAGCAGTTTAGCTCCAGGGGCCTTCGAAGAGACCCAGTACTTC,CASSLAPGAFEETQYF
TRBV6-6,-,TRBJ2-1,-,TGTGCCAGCAGTTACTCCAGCTACAATGAGCAGTTCTTC,CASSYSSYNEQFF
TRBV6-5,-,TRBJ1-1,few,TGTGCCAGCAGATTAAACACTGAAGCTTTCTTT,CASRLNTEAFF
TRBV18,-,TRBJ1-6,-,TGTGCCAGCTCACGAGGTACGGAAGAGTCCCTCCACTTT,CASSRGTEESLHF
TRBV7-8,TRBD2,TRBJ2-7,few,TGTGCCAGCAGCGTCGGAGCAGCGGGGGTCTACGAGCAGTACTTC,CASSVGAAGVYEQYF
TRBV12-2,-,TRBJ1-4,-,TGTGCAAGTCGCTTAGGGGGTGGACTTGGGCAGGGGGCTAATGAAAAACTGTTTTTT,CASRLGGGLGQGANEKLFF
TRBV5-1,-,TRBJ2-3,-,TGCGCCAGCAGCTTGGCGGTAGATACGCAGTATTTT,CASSLAVDTQYF
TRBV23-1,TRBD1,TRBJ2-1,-,TGCGCCAGTATCCTTTCGCCAAGACAGGGGACAAACAATGAGCAGTTCTTC,CASILSPRQGTNNEQFF
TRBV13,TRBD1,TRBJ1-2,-,TGTGCCACCATCGACGGGACAGGGTCATCCTATGGCTACACCTTC,CATIDGTGSSYGYTF
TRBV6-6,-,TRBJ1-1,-,TGTGCCAGCAGAGCTATTAAGGGGGTCTCTGAAGCTTTCTTT,CASRAIKGVSEAFF
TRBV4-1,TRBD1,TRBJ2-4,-,TGCGCCAGCAGCCAAGATCGCAGGACAGGGGAGGATCGGGGCATTCAGTACTTC,CASSQDRRTGEDRGIQYF
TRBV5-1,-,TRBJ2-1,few,TGCGCCAGCAGCCCCGCAGTCTTCGCTAGCGCCAATGAGCAGTTCTTC,CASSPAVFASANEQFF
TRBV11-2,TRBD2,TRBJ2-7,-,TGTGCCAGCAGCTTAGGTTCCGGGACTAGGGGCTACGAGCAGTACTTC,CASSLGSGTRGYEQYF
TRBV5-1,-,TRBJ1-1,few,TGCGCCAGCAGCCTGACAGGCACTGAAGCTTTCTTT,CASSLTGTEAFF
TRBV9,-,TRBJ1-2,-,TGTGCCAGCACCGGGGGGGATGGTGTGCACTATGGCTACACCTTC,CASTGGDGVHYGYTF
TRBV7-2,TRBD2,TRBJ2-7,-,TGTGCCAGCAGCTACGGGGGGGCCGGCTACGAGCAGTACTTC,CASSYGGAGYEQYF
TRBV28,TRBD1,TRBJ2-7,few,TGTGCCATCATAGGACAGGGCCCAACCTACGAGCAGTACTTC,CAIIGQGPTYEQYF
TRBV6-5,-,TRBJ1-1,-,TGTGCCAGCAGCTATCAGGGGACCACTGAAGCTTTCTTT,CASSYQGTTEAFF
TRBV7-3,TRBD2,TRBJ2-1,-,TGTGCCAGCCGCCGCGCCGGGACTAGCGGCGACAATGAGCAGTTCTTC,CASRRAGTSGDNEQFF
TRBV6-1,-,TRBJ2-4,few,TGTGCCAGCGAGCTTACGCTAGCCAAAAACATTCAGTACTTC,CASELTLAKNIQYF
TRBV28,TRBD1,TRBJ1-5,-,TGTGCCAGCAGTACATATCCGACAGGGATACGAAATCAGCCCCAGCATTTT,CASSTYPTGIRNQPQHF
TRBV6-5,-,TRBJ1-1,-,TGTGCCAGCAGCCACATGAACACTGAAGCTTTCTTT,CASSHMNTEAFF
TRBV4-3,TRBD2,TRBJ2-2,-,TGCGCCAGCAGCCCTTGGGCGGGGGAGACCGGGGAGCTGTTTTTT,CASSPWAGETGELFF
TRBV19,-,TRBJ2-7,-,TGTGCCAGTAGTATAGCCAACGAGCAGTACTTC,CASSIANEQYF
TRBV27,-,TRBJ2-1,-,TGTGCCAGCCAGGGTGGTGGTGAGCAGTTCTTC,CASQGGGEQFF
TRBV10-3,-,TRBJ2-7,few,TGTGCCAACTCATTCGAGAAAGCCCCCTCACGGTCCTACGAGCAGTACTTC,CANSFEKAPSRSYEQYF
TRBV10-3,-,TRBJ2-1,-,TGTGCCATCAGTCGGGACTCCCGCGGGGATGAGCAGTTCTTC,CAISRDSRGDEQFF
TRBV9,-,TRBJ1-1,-,TGTGCCAGCAGCGTAGCTGAGGGTAGGGCCGGGATGAACACTGAAGCTTTCTTT,CASSVAEGRAGMNTEAFF
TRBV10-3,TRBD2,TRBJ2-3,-,TGTGCCATCGGGAGGGATCGGGGCACAGATACGCAGTATTTT,CAIGRDRGTDTQYF
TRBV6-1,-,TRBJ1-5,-,TGTGCCAGCAGCTCTGGTCGTCGCGATCAGCCCCAGCATTTT,CASSSGRRDQPQHF
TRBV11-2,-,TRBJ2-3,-,TGTGCCAGCAGCTTAGGTTCAAGCGCTAGCACAGATACGCAGTATTTT,CASSLGSSASTDTQYF